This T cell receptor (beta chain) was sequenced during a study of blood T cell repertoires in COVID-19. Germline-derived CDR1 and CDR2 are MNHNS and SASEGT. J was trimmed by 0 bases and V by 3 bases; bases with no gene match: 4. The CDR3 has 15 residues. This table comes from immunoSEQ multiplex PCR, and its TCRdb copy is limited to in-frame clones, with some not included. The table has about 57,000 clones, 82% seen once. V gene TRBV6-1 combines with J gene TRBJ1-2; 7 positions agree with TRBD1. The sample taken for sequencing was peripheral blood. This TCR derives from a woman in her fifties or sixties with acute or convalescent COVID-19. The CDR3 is CASSDRGGANYGYTF. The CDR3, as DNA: TGTGCCAGCAGTGACCGAGGGGGCGCTAACTATGGCTACACCTTC.